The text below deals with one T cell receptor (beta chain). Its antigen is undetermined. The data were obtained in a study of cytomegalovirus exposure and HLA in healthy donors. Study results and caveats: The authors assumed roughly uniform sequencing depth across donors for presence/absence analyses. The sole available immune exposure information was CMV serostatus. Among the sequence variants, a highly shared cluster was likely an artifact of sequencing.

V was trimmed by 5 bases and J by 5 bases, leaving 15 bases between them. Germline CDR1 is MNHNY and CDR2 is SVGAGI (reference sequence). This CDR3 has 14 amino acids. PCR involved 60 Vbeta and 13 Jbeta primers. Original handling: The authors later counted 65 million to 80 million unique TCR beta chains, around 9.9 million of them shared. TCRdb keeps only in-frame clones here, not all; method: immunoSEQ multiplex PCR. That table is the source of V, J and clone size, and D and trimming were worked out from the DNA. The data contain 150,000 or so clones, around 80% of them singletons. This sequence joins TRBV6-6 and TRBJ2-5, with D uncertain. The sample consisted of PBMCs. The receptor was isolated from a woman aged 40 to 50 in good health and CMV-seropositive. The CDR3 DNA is TGTGCCAGCAGTCTCCCGTCAGGTGGCGAGACCCAGTACTTC. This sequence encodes CASSLPSGGETQYF.